The 32 T cell receptor beta chains below were found in one sample sequenced in a study of T cell responses to AZD1222 COVID-19 vaccine. Assay: immunoSEQ multiplex PCR; the TCRdb copy retains only in-frame clones and omits some. The sample includes 140,000 to 150,000 clones, about nine tenths of them seen just once. The input for sequencing was peripheral blood, taken on day 0 of MenACWY control vaccination. The source of these receptors is an adult in good health.

This chain uses TRBV2 with TRBJ1-5; 7 bases fit TRBD1. CDR3 size: 15 residues. Trimming cost V 6 bases and J 4 bases; bases outside gene matches: 9. Germline-derived CDR1 and CDR2 are SNHLY and FYNNEI. In DNA form, the CDR3 reads TGTGCCAGCAGGTCCAACAGGGGTTTAAATCAGCCCCAGCATTTT. This translates into CASRSNRGLNQPQHF. Using reference TRBV2 and TRBJ1-5 for the parts outside the CDR3, the full variable domain is EPEVTQTPSHQVTQMGQEVILRCVPISNHLYFYWYRQILGQKVEFLVSFYNNEISEKSEIFDDQFSVERPDGSNFTLKIRSTKLEDSAMYFCASRSNRGLNQPQHFGDGTRLSIL.

Only one count was recorded for this clone. The rearrangement links TRBV3-1 (or the pseudogene TRBV3-2) to TRBJ2-3, with 7 bases identical to TRBD2. The CDR3 has 16 residues. The V and J ends lost 6 bases and 2 bases, in that order; junction bases with no gene match: 11. From germline, CDR1 is LGHDT and CDR2 YNNKEL (reference sequence). As DNA, the CDR3 is TGTGCCAGCAGGGGGGGAGCTAGCGGATTCACAGATACGCAGTATTTT. Translation: CASRGGASGFTDTQYF.

This clone was observed once. The chain couples TRBV19 to TRBJ2-3, with a weak D call TRBD2 (5 bases). Germline values: CDR1 LNHDA, CDR2 SQIVND (reference sequence). Trimming stripped 3 bases from V and 4 bases from J, with 8 bases between. The CDR3 length is 13 residues. The CDR3 DNA is TGTGCCAGTAGTATTGCGGGCTCAGATACGCAGTATTTT. The encoded protein is CASSIAGSDTQYF.

CDR3 amino acids: CATSRGGAQYEQYF. DNA of the CDR3: TGTGCCACCAGCAGAGGGGGGGCGCAGTACGAGCAGTACTTC. The V call is TRBV15, the J call TRBJ2-7; D tentatively fits TRBD1 or TRBD2 (6 bases each). Trimming cost V 1 base and J 4 bases, with 11 bases left between them. The length of the CDR3 is 14 residues. CDR1 is LNHNV and CDR2 is YYDKDF in the germline V gene (reference sequence).

The V and J genes are TRBV28 and TRBJ2-1, with 9 bases aligning to TRBD2. Germline V gene lookup returns CDR1 MDHEN and CDR2 SYDVKM. V trimming: 7 bases; J trimming: 14 bases; junction bases outside the gene matches: 18. The CDR3 loop spans 15 amino acids. The CDR3 is CASIPAGREGRMEFF. CDR3 nucleotide sequence: TGTGCCAGCATCCCCGCCGGGCGGGAGGGTCGTATGGAGTTCTTC.

Only a few counts were recorded for this clone. The chain uses TRBV27 and TRBJ2-1; the match to TRBD2 covers 7 bases. V gave up 4 bases and J gave up 7 bases; unmatched junction bases: 7. The CDR3 has 14 amino acids. Germline values: CDR1 MNHEY, CDR2 SMNVEV (reference sequence). Here the CDR3 reads CASSSIGTMNEQFF. For the CDR3, the DNA is TGTGCCAGCAGTTCAATAGGGACTATGAATGAGCAGTTCTTC.

The CDR3 DNA sequence: TGTGCCAGCAGCTTAGAGTCGCAGGGTAGTACAGATACGCAGTATTTT. It is translated as CASSLESQGSTDTQYF. The chain links TRBV11-2 to TRBJ2-3, with D possibly matching TRBD1 (5 bases). This CDR3 is 16 amino acids long. In germline, CDR1 is SGHAT, CDR2 FQNNGV. V gave up 0 bases and J gave up 3 bases, with 13 bases separating them.

J is TRBJ2-7 and V is TRBV7-9; D unclear. The CDR3 extends over 12 amino acids. Looked up from germline, CDR1 is SEHNR and CDR2 is FQNEAQ (reference sequence). V gave up 3 bases and J gave up 2 bases, with 5 bases separating them. This CDR3 reads CASSLTTYEQYF. DNA for the CDR3: TGTGCCAGCAGCTTGACGACCTACGAGCAGTACTTC.

The chain recombines TRBV10-3 with TRBJ1-5; TRBD1 agrees at 7 bases. After removal of 6 bases from V and 4 bases from J, the junction contained 6 bases not matched to a gene. Per germline, CDR1 ENHRY and CDR2 SYGVKD. The length of the CDR3 is 14 residues. The CDR3 here is CAIRGRGFNQPQHF. CDR3 bases: TGTGCCATCAGGGGCAGGGGGTTTAATCAGCCCCAGCATTTT.

CDR3 protein: CASGIDRERVTQPQHF. The CDR3 DNA follows: TGTGCTAGTGGTATCGACAGGGAAAGGGTAACTCAGCCCCAGCATTTT. The chain joins TRBV12-5 to TRBJ1-5; 7 nucleotides agree with TRBD1. There are 16 residues in the CDR3. Looked up from germline, CDR1 is LGHNT and CDR2 is FRNRAP. V was clipped by 5 bases and J by 6 bases; unmatched bases: 13.

V is TRBV19 and J is TRBJ2-2; TRBD1 is a possible D gene (6 bases). Trimming removed 5 bases from V and 8 bases from J, with 9 bases in between. Germline CDR1 and CDR2: LNHDA and SQIVND (reference sequence). This CDR3 has 12 residues. The CDR3 loop is CASSLDRGELFF. DNA for the CDR3: TGTGCCAGTAGTTTGGACAGAGGGGAGCTGTTTTTT.

This clone was observed once. The chain recombines TRBV11-3 with TRBJ1-6; no reliable D call. Germline V CDR1 and CDR2: SGHNT, YENEEA. The CDR3 sequence is 14 residues long. V lost 2 bases and J 0 bases, leaving 2 bases between the germline ends. The CDR3 reads CASSLNSYNSPLHF. The CDR3 nucleotides read TGTGCCAGCAGCTTAAACTCCTATAATTCACCCCTCCACTTT.

The chain couples TRBV7-3 to TRBJ2-1; 11 bases fit TRBD2. V was pared by 3 bases and J by 9 bases, with 7 bases of the junction left unmatched. This CDR3 spans 15 amino acids. Germline V gene sequence: CDR1 SGHTA, CDR2 FQGTGA. CDR3 loop: CASSLTSGIASEQFF. The CDR3 coding sequence is TGTGCCAGCAGCTTGACTAGCGGGATAGCGAGTGAGCAGTTCTTC.

The rearrangement joins TRBV6-5 to TRBJ1-5, with a tentative D call TRBD1 (5 bases). The CDR3 spans 15 residues. The germline V and J ends were trimmed by 6 bases and 6 bases, with 18 bases remaining between them. Looked up from germline, CDR1 is MNHEY and CDR2 is SVGAGI. Here the CDR3 DNA reads TGTGCCAGCAGCCCAGAGGGCGGCAGGGCTCAGCCCCAGCATTTT. Protein sequence: CASSPEGGRAQPQHF.

The chain couples TRBV6-5 to TRBJ1-2, with D hard to call. The CDR3 loop spans 13 amino acids. The V end was cut by 7 bases, the J end by 4 bases, with 13 bases between. The germline V gene has CDR1 MNHEY and CDR2 SVGAGI. Here the CDR3 DNA reads TGTGCCAGCACTTCAACCAACCTCTATGGCTACACCTTC. Its protein product is CASTSTNLYGYTF.

The chain employs TRBV19 and TRBJ1-5, with no clear D. The CDR3 runs 14 residues. Germline V gene lookup returns CDR1 LNHDA and CDR2 SQIVND (reference sequence). Trimming took 1 base from V and 6 from J, leaving 10 bases between them. CDR3 region: CASSIGMPGQPQHF. The CDR3 nucleotides are TGTGCCAGTAGTATAGGAATGCCCGGTCAGCCCCAGCATTTT.

The V gene is TRBV9, the J gene TRBJ2-6; D unclear. In germline, CDR1 is SGDLS, CDR2 YYNGEE. V gave up 3 bases and J gave up 0 bases, with 7 bases separating them. CDR3 length equals 15 residues. The CDR3 loop reads CASSAQSSGANVLTF. The CDR3 DNA reads TGTGCCAGCAGCGCGCAGAGCTCTGGGGCCAACGTCCTGACTTTC.

The chain couples TRBV11-2 to TRBJ2-7; 8 nucleotides align to TRBD2. There are 15 residues in the CDR3. The V and J ends lost 4 bases and 4 bases, in that order; junction bases with no gene match: 9. Germline V gene sequence: CDR1 SGHAT, CDR2 FQNNGV. The CDR3 spells CASSSPGLDQYEQYF. The CDR3 coding sequence is TGTGCCAGCAGCTCTCCGGGACTAGACCAGTACGAGCAGTACTTC.

The V and J genes are TRBV6-5 and TRBJ1-4; tentatively, D is TRBD1 (6 bases). V was trimmed by 5 bases and J by 7 bases, leaving 17 bases between them. CDR3 length equals 15 residues. The V gene's germline CDR1 is MNHEY and CDR2 SVGAGI. The chain's CDR3 is CASSPRDTRLEKLFF. The CDR3 DNA sequence: TGTGCCAGCAGTCCCCGGGACACCCGCCTTGAAAAACTGTTTTTT.

V usage is TRBV7-2 and J usage is TRBJ2-1; D is undetermined. V lost 3 bases and J 3 bases, leaving 6 bases between the germline ends. CDR1 SGHTA and CDR2 FQGNSA come from the germline V gene. The CDR3 runs 13 residues. The CDR3 sequence is CASSFGRYNEQFF. In DNA form, the CDR3 reads TGTGCCAGCAGCTTCGGCCGCTACAATGAGCAGTTCTTC.

The genes are TRBV5-6 and TRBJ2-1; the match to TRBD1 covers 10 bases. CDR1 is SGHDT, CDR2 YYEEEE, per germline. The V segment lost 2 bases and the J segment 7 bases; nucleotides outside the gene matches: 3. The CDR3 totals 14 residues. The DNA for the CDR3 is TGTGCCAGCAGCTTTGGGACAGGGGTGAATGAGCAGTTCTTC. It is translated as CASSFGTGVNEQFF.

The chain links TRBV18 to TRBJ1-6; unclear D gene. CDR1 and CDR2 (germline): KGHSH, LQKENI. The CDR3 runs 12 residues. V was clipped by 3 bases and J by 10 bases, with 7 bases between them. Here the CDR3 DNA reads TGTGCCAGCTCACCCCGGGAATCACCCCTCCACTTT. Its translation: CASSPRESPLHF.

J is TRBJ1-3 and V is TRBV15; the D is unclear. The CDR3 contains 14 residues. V shed 5 bases and J shed 0 bases, with 8 bases lying between them. The germline V gene has CDR1 LNHNV and CDR2 YYDKDF (reference sequence). The CDR3 bases are TGTGCCACCAGCGCCAGCCGCTCTGGAAACACCATATATTTT. Translation: CATSASRSGNTIYF.

This sequence joins TRBV11-2 and TRBJ2-1, with 10 bases identical to TRBD1. This CDR3 has 14 residues. CDR1 SGHAT and CDR2 FQNNGV come from the germline V gene. Trimming cost V 6 bases and J 7 bases; bases outside gene matches: 6. CDR3 region: CASSYMGQGNEQFF. In DNA form, the CDR3 reads TGTGCCAGCAGTTATATGGGACAGGGGAATGAGCAGTTCTTC.

The chain links TRBV5-8 to TRBJ2-7, with D possibly matching TRBD1 (5 bases). Germline V gives CDR1 SGHTS, CDR2 YDEGEE. V dropped 1 base and J dropped 5 bases, with 7 bases sitting between them. The length of the CDR3 is 12 residues. The CDR3 here is CASSLMTDEQYF. The CDR3 coding sequence is TGTGCCAGCAGCTTGATGACAGACGAGCAGTACTTC.

The chain joins TRBV3-1 (or the pseudogene TRBV3-2) to TRBJ1-2, with 7 bases that match TRBD1. With V trimmed by 7 bases and J by 4 bases, 12 bases remained unmatched. This CDR3 contains 15 residues. Germline-derived CDR1 and CDR2 are LGHDT and YNNKEL (reference sequence). CDR3 nucleotides: TGTGCCAGCAAAACGGAGGGGGCAGGGAGCTATGGCTACACCTTC. This gives the protein CASKTEGAGSYGYTF.

The rearrangement joins TRBV6-5 to TRBJ1-1; 8 positions match TRBD1. V lost 5 bases and J lost 5; bases outside the gene matches: 4. Germline-derived CDR1 and CDR2 are MNHEY and SVGAGI. CDR3 length: 13 amino acids. The CDR3 DNA follows: TGTGCCAGCAGTCCACAGGGGGGAACTGAAGCTTTCTTT. Its protein product is CASSPQGGTEAFF.

The gene calls are TRBV6-5 and TRBJ2-3; D is unclear. Germline CDR1 reads MNHEY; CDR2 reads SVGAGI. The CDR3 spans 13 residues. V shed 8 bases and J shed 2 bases, with 11 bases lying between them. This chain's CDR3 is CASLSAITDTQYF. Written as DNA, the CDR3 is TGTGCCAGCCTTTCAGCGATCACAGATACGCAGTATTTT.

The chain carries TRBV10-2 and TRBJ2-2; maybe TRBD2 (7 bases). Trimming took 6 bases from V and 7 from J, leaving 9 bases between them. Germline V CDR1 and CDR2: WSHSY, SAAADI. This CDR3 spans 12 amino acids. The CDR3 loop is CASSGGRGELFF. As DNA, the CDR3 is TGCGCCAGCAGCGGGGGGCGCGGGGAGCTGTTTTTT.

The V and J genes are TRBV5-1 and TRBJ1-1; a possible D gene is TRBD1 (5 bases). The CDR3 is 13 residues long. With 8 bases removed from V and 6 bases from J, the gap between germline ends came to 17 bases. The V gene's germline CDR1 is SGHRS and CDR2 YFSETQ. CDR3 sequence reads: CASYGTSLSEAFF. In nucleotides, the CDR3 is TGCGCCAGTTACGGGACTTCCCTGTCTGAAGCTTTCTTT.

The J gene is TRBJ1-1, the V gene TRBV10-2; tentatively, D is TRBD1 (6 bases). This CDR3 has 13 amino acids. The ends were cut back, 7 bases at V and 1 base at J, with 10 bases in the middle. CDR1 and CDR2 from the germline V gene are WSHSY and SAAADI. The CDR3 coding sequence is TGCGCCAGCAACCAGGACAGGAACACTGAAGCTTTCTTT. Its protein is CASNQDRNTEAFF.

The V and J genes are TRBV5-1 and TRBJ2-7; D is perhaps TRBD1 (5 bases). Trimming shortened V by 3 bases and J by 1 base, and 20 bases separated the two germline ends. This CDR3 region has 17 residues. Germline lookup yields CDR1 SGHRS and CDR2 YFSETQ. This CDR3 is CASSSTERTSFSYEQYF. DNA of the CDR3: TGCGCCAGCAGCTCAACCGAAAGGACAAGTTTTTCCTACGAGCAGTACTTC.